The clone carrying this TCR beta chain was observed many times. The data were taken from a study of T cells in Graves' hyperthyroidism and ophthalmopathy. It was RNA transcripts that yielded the amplified TCR beta CDR3 regions. First-round RT-PCR of the TCR CDR3 relied on the HTBI primer set. TCRdb analysed the multiplex PCR reads with MiXCR anew, one entry per CDR3 protein. This sample has roughly 380,000 distinct CDR3 sequences, with roughly 13% found just once. The CDR3 is made up of 16 amino acids. The trim removed 4 bases at V and 0 bases at J, leaving 4 bases unmatched. From germline, CDR1 is LGHNA and CDR2 YSLEER. Fresh 10 ml peripheral blood yielded PBMCs.

The receptor was derived from a woman aged 18-35 years with Graves' hyperthyroidism. Specimen: blood. The V and J genes are TRBV4-3 and TRBJ1-1; 11 nucleotides align to TRBD1. CDR3 DNA sequence: TGCGCCAGCAGCCTAGGACAGGGGGCCATGAACACTGAAGCTTTCTTT. Translation gives CASSLGQGAMNTEAFF.